Reported below is one T cell receptor beta chain. The CDR3 totals 14 residues. Germline CDR1 and CDR2: MDHEN and SYDVKM. V shed 5 bases and J shed 2 bases, with 12 bases lying between them. Measured with immunoSEQ multiplex PCR; TCRdb has only the in-frame clones, and not every one. The sample lists around 2.5 million clones, over 85% occurring once. The data belong to a study of shared clonotypes between healthy human individuals. Sequencing input: naive CD4+ T cells from PBMCs. Subset noted: CD45RA+ positively selected. The chain employs TRBV28 and TRBJ1-2; D perhaps matches TRBD1 (6 bases). The TCR was taken from a man aged 18 to 29 in good health. Some clones in this sample may be carry-over from other donors' samples. DNA for the CDR3: TGTGCCAGCAGTCCCCGGGACACGAACTATGGCTACACCTTC. Protein sequence: CASSPRDTNYGYTF.